These 17 T cell receptor beta chains share one sample of origin, sequenced in a study of cytomegalovirus exposure and HLA in healthy donors (dated by TCRdb to 2016 to 2017). The method was the immunoSEQ multiplex PCR assay. The multiplex PCR relied on a mix of 60 forward primers for TCR Vbeta segments and 13 reverse primers for TCR Jbeta segments. TCRdb holds this immuneACCESS table with in-frame rearrangements only. Some clones are missing; in checked studies, unresolved V genes explain under half, and the rest has no known cause. The table for this sample lists 150,000 to 200,000 clones; 60% to 85% of them were counted only once. The leading ten clones occupy more than 2% of the sample. Material for sequencing was PBMCs. The origin of the receptors is a man aged 50-59 years in good health and CMV-seropositive.

The table lists this clone with a few counts. The chain uses TRBV6-5 and TRBJ2-3; the match to TRBD1 covers 12 bases. CDR1 and CDR2 (germline): MNHEY, SVGAGI. The V segment lost 6 bases and the J segment 9 bases; nucleotides outside the gene matches: 4. There are 13 residues in the CDR3. The CDR3 nucleotides read TGTGCCAGCAGCAGGGACAGGGGGCCAACGCAGTATTTT. Its translation: CASSRDRGPTQYF.

V usage is TRBV5-8 and J usage is TRBJ1-3, with D possibly being TRBD1 (5 bases). This CDR3 has 14 amino acids. In germline, CDR1 is SGHTS, CDR2 YDEGEE. The ends were cut back, 0 bases at V and 2 bases at J, with 6 bases in the middle. The CDR3 DNA reads as TGTGCCAGCAGCTTGGCAGGGACTGGAAACACCATATATTTT. Encoded protein: CASSLAGTGNTIYF.

V is TRBV11-1 and J is TRBJ2-5, with TRBD1 matching over 8 bases. The CDR3 spans 15 residues. V lost 2 bases to trimming and J lost 1 base; unmatched junction nucleotides: 3. Germline V gene lookup returns CDR1 SGHAT and CDR2 FQDESV (reference sequence). This chain's CDR3 is CASSLTTGAQETQYF. The CDR3, as DNA: TGTGCCAGCAGCTTAACGACAGGGGCCCAAGAGACCCAGTACTTC.

The chain links TRBV18 to TRBJ1-1, with D tentatively TRBD1 (5 bases). V lost 0 bases and J 4 bases, leaving 15 bases between the germline ends. The CDR3 length is 16 residues. The V gene's germline CDR1 is KGHSH and CDR2 LQKENI. CDR3 region: CASSPPTSPTGTEAFF. In DNA form, the CDR3 reads TGTGCCAGCTCACCACCGACTTCGCCAACAGGCACTGAAGCTTTCTTT.

The chain recombines TRBV15 with TRBJ1-5; D perhaps matches TRBD1 (5 bases). CDR3 length: 14 amino acids. CDR1 LNHNV and CDR2 YYDKDF come from the germline V gene (reference sequence). The V end lost 5 bases, the J end lost 3 bases, and 11 bases lay between the germline ends. As DNA, the CDR3 is TGTGCCACCAGCGCTGGACAAAACAATCAGCCCCAGCATTTT. As protein: CATSAGQNNQPQHF.

By proportion, this clone is medium-sized. The J gene is TRBJ2-2, the V gene TRBV6-4; D not resolved. Germline V gene lookup returns CDR1 MRHNA and CDR2 SNTAGT. V was shortened by 3 bases and J by 2 bases, with 4 bases between the two germline ends. The CDR3 spans 13 residues. As DNA, the CDR3 is TGTGCCAGCAGTGAGACAAACACCGGGGAGCTGTTTTTT. This translates into CASSETNTGELFF.

This clone occurred once. This chain connects TRBV9 to TRBJ2-3; 11 nucleotides line up with TRBD2. The V segment lost 4 bases and the J segment 3 bases; nucleotides outside the gene matches: 4. The germline V gene encodes CDR1 SGDLS and CDR2 YYNGEE. The length of the CDR3 is 15 residues. The CDR3 protein is CASSIAGGPTDTQYF. CDR3 bases: TGTGCCAGCAGCATAGCGGGGGGGCCGACAGATACGCAGTATTTT.

The V call is TRBV9, the J call TRBJ2-7; 7 bases line up with TRBD1. This CDR3 is 14 amino acids long. Germline V gives CDR1 SGDLS, CDR2 YYNGEE. The V gene end was trimmed by 3 bases and the J gene end by 0 bases; junction bases not matched to a gene: 3. CDR3 DNA: TGTGCCAGCAGCGCACAGGGGTTCTCCTACGAGCAGTACTTC. Translated, it gives CASSAQGFSYEQYF.

The rearrangement joins TRBV9 to TRBJ2-1, with D maybe TRBD2 (5 bases). Trimming cost V 1 base and J 0 bases, with 14 bases left between them. CDR1 and CDR2 from the germline V gene are SGDLS and YYNGEE. The CDR3 has 17 amino acids. In DNA, the CDR3 is TGTGCCAGCAGCGTAAGTCGGGGAGCAACCTCCTACAATGAGCAGTTCTTC. Protein: CASSVSRGATSYNEQFF.

The chain uses TRBV10-3 and TRBJ1-2; tentative D call: TRBD1 (6 bases). The germline V gene encodes CDR1 ENHRY and CDR2 SYGVKD. Trimming took 6 bases from V and 2 from J, leaving 19 bases between them. The CDR3 has 16 amino acids. In nucleotides, the CDR3 is TGTGCCATCAGCGCCGACGACAGGTCGCCGAACTATGGCTACACCTTC. Its protein product is CAISADDRSPNYGYTF.

On this clone: The same CDR3 also results from other DNA sequences found in this sample. This chain joins TRBV11-2 and TRBJ2-3; D is uncertain. Germline V CDR1 and CDR2: SGHAT, FQNNGV. V lost 5 bases and J lost 0, with 3 bases in between. CDR3 size: 12 residues. The CDR3, as DNA: TGTGCCAGCAGCCCAAGCACAGATACGCAGTATTTT. Protein sequence: CASSPSTDTQYF.

The chain carries TRBV7-6 and TRBJ1-2; a weak D match, TRBD1 (5 bases). Between the trimmed V and J ends, which lost 5 bases and 7 bases, there was a span of 20 bases. Germline V gives CDR1 SGHVS, CDR2 FNYEAQ. The CDR3 spans 15 residues. CDR3 coding DNA: TGTGCCAGCAGCACCGGGACTGGTATAATTGGTGGCTACACCTTC. This translates into CASSTGTGIIGGYTF.

This clone was seen a single time. The chain uses TRBV7-2 and TRBJ1-1, with 7 nucleotides matching TRBD1. With V trimmed by 4 bases and J by 11 bases, 7 bases remained unmatched. Germline CDR1 reads SGHTA; CDR2 reads FQGNSA. The CDR3 has 12 residues. CDR3 protein: CASSYLQGRAFF. CDR3 DNA: TGTGCCAGCAGCTATTTACAGGGGAGGGCTTTCTTT.

The rearrangement uses TRBV7-9 and TRBJ1-2; D is possibly TRBD1 (6 bases). The V and J ends lost 3 bases and 8 bases respectively, with 19 bases between them. CDR1 and CDR2 from the germline V gene are SEHNR and FQNEAQ (reference sequence). The CDR3 has 15 amino acids. CDR3 in DNA: TGTGCCAGCAGCTTCCCTTCGGTAACAGGGTCCGGCTACACCTTC. It specifies CASSFPSVTGSGYTF.

This rearrangement joins TRBV7-9 to TRBJ2-5; D is undetermined. This CDR3 contains 12 residues. V shed 5 bases and J shed 4 bases, with 8 bases lying between them. Germline lookup yields CDR1 SEHNR and CDR2 FQNEAQ (reference sequence). The CDR3: CASSLYGETQYF. The CDR3 nucleotides are TGTGCCAGCAGCCTATATGGAGAGACCCAGTACTTC.

The chain is built from TRBV27 and TRBJ2-6; D may be TRBD2 (5 bases). The CDR3 sequence is 18 residues long. V was cut by 3 bases and J by 0 bases, with 15 bases left in between. Germline V lookup: CDR1 MNHEY, CDR2 SMNVEV (reference sequence). CDR3 region: CASSLNWAGPSGANVLTF. CDR3 DNA: TGTGCCAGCAGTTTGAACTGGGCGGGCCCCTCTGGGGCCAACGTCCTGACTTTC.

The chain combines TRBV28 with TRBJ1-4; 12 bases align to TRBD1. The CDR3 extends over 16 amino acids. Trimming removed 6 bases from V and 8 bases from J; junction bases left unmatched: 10. Germline assignment: CDR1 MDHEN and CDR2 SYDVKM. This CDR3 is CASRSPGQGAGEKLFF. For the CDR3, the DNA is TGTGCCAGCAGAAGTCCGGGACAGGGGGCAGGGGAAAAACTGTTTTTT.